This T cell receptor (beta chain) originates from a study of OX40 agonist ivuxolimab in advanced cancers. Study-wide context: Ivuxolimab, an agonist antibody against OX40 (CD134), was given to patients. Study findings and constraints: Expanded clones belonging to CD8+ T cells outnumbered, on average, those of CD4+. Clonal expansion was seen in CD4+ and CD8+ blood T cells by week 6 at 0.1 to 3.0 mg/kg.

About this clone itself: Its antigen is undetermined.

Libraries were prepared by immunoSEQ multiplex PCR; TCRdb keeps only in-frame clonotypes and omits some of them. The sample has about 77,000 clones, approximately 89% seen once. After removal of 7 bases from V and 3 bases from J, the junction contained 4 bases not matched to a gene. Germline V lookup: CDR1 SNHLY, CDR2 FYNNEI. The CDR3 spans 13 residues. The receptor was isolated from an adult with an advanced solid tumor such as melanoma, head and neck, liver or kidney cancer. Here the sequenced sample was CD4+ or CD8+ T cells sorted from blood, taken in a trial of the OX40 agonist ivuxolimab. The genes are TRBV2 and TRBJ2-3, with TRBD2 identical over 7 bases. The CDR3: CASTPGGTDTQYF. The CDR3 DNA follows: TGTGCCAGCACCCCGGGGGGTACAGATACGCAGTATTTT.